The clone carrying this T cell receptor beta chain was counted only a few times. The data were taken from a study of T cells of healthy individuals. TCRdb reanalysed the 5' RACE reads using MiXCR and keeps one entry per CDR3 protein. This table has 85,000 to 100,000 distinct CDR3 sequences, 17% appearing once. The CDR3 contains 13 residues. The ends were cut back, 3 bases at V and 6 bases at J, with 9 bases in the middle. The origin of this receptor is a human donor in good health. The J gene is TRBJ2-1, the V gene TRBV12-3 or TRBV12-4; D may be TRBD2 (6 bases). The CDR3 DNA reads TGTGCCAGCAGTTTTGTTAGCGGCAATGAGCAGTTCTTC. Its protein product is CASSFVSGNEQFF.